The entry that follows covers one T cell receptor beta chain sequence. No antigen is known for it. This specimen comes from a study of cytomegalovirus exposure and HLA in healthy donors. Regarding the study as a whole: Cytomegalovirus status was reportedly diagnosed by the classifier with high sensitivity and specificity. It was confirmed in vitro that three of the CMV-associated chains were specific for CMV antigens. According to the study, roughly 160 TCR beta chains were cytomegalovirus-associated.

The validation cohort, a group of over a hundred subjects, included the donors and was separate from the roughly 670-subject first cohort. Profiling relied on immunoSEQ multiplex PCR, and the TCRdb table lists in-frame clones only, not all of them. In the table there are over 200,000 clones, 70% to 90% of which are singletons. The CDR3 runs to 14 residues. Per the germline V gene, CDR1 is SNHLY and CDR2 is FYNNEI. Trimming removed 1 base from V and 8 bases from J, with 14 bases in between. The rearrangement links TRBV2 to TRBJ1-2, with D possibly TRBD1 on 6 matching bases. The clonotype originates from a woman aged 18-30 years in good health and CMV-seronegative. Sequences were obtained from PBMCs. CDR3 residues: CASSEGGRGLGYTF. For the CDR3, the DNA is TGTGCCAGCAGTGAAGGGGGCAGGGGATTGGGCTACACCTTC.